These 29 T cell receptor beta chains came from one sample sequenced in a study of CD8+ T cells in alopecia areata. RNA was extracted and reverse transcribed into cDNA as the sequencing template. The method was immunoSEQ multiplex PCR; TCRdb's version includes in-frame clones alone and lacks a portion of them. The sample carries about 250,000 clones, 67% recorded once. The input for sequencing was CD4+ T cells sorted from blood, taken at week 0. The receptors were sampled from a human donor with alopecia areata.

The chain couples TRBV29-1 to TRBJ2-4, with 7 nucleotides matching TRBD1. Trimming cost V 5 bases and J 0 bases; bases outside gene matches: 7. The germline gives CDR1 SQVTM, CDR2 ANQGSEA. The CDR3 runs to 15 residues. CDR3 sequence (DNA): TGCAGCGTTATAGTGGCAGGGGGAGCCAAAAACATTCAGTACTTC. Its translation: CSVIVAGGAKNIQYF.

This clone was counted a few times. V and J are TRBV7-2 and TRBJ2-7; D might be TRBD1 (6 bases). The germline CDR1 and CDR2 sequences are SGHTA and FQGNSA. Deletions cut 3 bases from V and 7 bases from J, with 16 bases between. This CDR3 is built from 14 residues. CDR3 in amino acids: CASSFNRASREQYF. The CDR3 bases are TGTGCCAGCAGCTTTAACAGGGCTTCGAGGGAGCAGTACTTC.

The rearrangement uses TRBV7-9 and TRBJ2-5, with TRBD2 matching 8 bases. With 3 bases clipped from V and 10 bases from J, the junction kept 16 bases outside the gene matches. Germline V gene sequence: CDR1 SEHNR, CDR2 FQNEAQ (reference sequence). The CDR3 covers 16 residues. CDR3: CASSLQSGGPARDQYF. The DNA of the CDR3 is TGTGCCAGCAGCTTGCAGAGCGGGGGCCCCGCGAGGGACCAGTACTTC.

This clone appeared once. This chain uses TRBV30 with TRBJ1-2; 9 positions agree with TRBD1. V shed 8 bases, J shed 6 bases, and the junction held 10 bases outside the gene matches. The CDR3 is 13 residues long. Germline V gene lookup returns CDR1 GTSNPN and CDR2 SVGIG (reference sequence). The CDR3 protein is CARGRDRADGYTF. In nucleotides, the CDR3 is TGTGCCAGGGGCCGGGACAGGGCGGATGGCTACACCTTC. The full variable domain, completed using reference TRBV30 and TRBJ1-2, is SQTIHQWPATLVQPVGSPLSLECTVEGTSNPNLYWYRQAAGRGLQLLFYSVGIGQISSEVPQNLSASRPQDRQFILSSKKLLLSDSGFYLCARGRDRADGYTFGSGTRLTVV.

The CDR3 DNA sequence: TGTGCCAGCAGGAGAACAGGGATCACGGAGACCCAGTACTTC. This translates into CASRRTGITETQYF. The genes are TRBV7-2 and TRBJ2-5; a possible D gene is TRBD1 (6 bases). The CDR3 is made up of 14 amino acids. The V gene lost 6 bases and the J gene lost 5 bases, with 16 bases spanning the gap. The germline V gene encodes CDR1 SGHTA and CDR2 FQGNSA.

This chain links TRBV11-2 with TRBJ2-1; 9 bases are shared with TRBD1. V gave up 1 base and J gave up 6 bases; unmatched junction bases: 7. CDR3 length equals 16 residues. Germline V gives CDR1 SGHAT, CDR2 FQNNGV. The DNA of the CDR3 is TGTGCCAGCAGCTTAGCCCCGGGACAGGGACGCAATGAGCAGTTCTTC. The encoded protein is CASSLAPGQGRNEQFF. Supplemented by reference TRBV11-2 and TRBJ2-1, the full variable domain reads EAGVAQSPRYKIIEKRQSVAFWCNPISGHATLYWYQQILGQGPKLLIQFQNNGVVDDSQLPKDRFSAERLKGVDSTLKIQPAKLEDSAVYLCASSLAPGQGRNEQFFGPGTRLTVL.

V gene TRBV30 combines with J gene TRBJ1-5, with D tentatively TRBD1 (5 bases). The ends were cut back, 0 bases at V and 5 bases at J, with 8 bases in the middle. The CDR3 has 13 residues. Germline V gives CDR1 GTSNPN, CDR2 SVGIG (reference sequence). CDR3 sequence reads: CAWSVWGDQPQHF. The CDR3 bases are TGTGCCTGGAGTGTATGGGGGGATCAGCCCCAGCATTTT.

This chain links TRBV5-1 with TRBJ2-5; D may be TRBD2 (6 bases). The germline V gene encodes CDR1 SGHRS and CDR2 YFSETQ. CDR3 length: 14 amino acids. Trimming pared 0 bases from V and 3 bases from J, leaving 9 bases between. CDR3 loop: CASSLVTSEETQYF. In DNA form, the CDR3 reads TGCGCCAGCAGCTTGGTGACTAGTGAAGAGACCCAGTACTTC.

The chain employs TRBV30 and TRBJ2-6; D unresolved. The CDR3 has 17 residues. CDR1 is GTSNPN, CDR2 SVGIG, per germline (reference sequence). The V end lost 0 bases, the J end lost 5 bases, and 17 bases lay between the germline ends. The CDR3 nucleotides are TGTGCCTGGAGTGTCAGCGTTATAACAAAGCGGGCCAACGTCCTGACTTTC. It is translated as CAWSVSVITKRANVLTF.

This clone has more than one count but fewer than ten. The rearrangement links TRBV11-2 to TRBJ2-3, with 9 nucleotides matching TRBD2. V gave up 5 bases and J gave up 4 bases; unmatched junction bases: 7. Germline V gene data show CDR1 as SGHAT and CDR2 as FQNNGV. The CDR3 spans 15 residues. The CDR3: CASSVTRTSADTQYF. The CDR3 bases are TGTGCCAGCAGCGTGACTCGGACTAGCGCAGATACGCAGTATTTT.

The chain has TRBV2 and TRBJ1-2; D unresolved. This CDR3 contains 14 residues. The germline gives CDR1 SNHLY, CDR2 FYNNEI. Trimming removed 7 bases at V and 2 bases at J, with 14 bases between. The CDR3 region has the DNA TGTGCCAGCATCTTGGACGGCTCGAACTATGGCTACACCTTC. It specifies CASILDGSNYGYTF.

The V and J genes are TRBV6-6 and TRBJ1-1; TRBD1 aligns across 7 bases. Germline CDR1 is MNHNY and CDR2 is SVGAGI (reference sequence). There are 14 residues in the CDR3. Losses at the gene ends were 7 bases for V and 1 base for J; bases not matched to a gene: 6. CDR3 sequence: CASTLGTANTEAFF. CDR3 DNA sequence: TGTGCCAGCACCCTCGGGACAGCGAACACTGAAGCTTTCTTT.

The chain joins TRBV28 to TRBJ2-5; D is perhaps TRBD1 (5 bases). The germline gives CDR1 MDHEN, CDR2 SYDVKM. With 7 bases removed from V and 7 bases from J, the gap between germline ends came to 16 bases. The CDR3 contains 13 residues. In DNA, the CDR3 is TGTGCCAGCACCCCCGGTGGCGACAGGACCCAGTACTTC. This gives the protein CASTPGGDRTQYF.

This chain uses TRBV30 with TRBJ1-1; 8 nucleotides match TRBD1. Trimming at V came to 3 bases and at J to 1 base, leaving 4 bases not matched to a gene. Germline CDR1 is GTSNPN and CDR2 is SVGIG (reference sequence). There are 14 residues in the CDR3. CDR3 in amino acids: CAWRFGQGNTEAFF. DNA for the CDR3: TGTGCCTGGAGGTTTGGACAGGGGAACACTGAAGCTTTCTTT.

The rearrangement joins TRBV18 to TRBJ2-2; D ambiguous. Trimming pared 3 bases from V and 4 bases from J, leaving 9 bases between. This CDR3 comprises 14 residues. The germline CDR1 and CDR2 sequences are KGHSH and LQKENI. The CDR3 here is CASSPGRVTGELFF. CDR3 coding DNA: TGTGCCAGCTCACCTGGACGAGTCACCGGGGAGCTGTTTTTT.

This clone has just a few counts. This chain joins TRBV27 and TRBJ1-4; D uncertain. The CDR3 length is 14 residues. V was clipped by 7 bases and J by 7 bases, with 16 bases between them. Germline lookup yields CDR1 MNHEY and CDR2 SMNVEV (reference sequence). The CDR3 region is CASTPVGLGEKLFF. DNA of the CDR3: TGTGCCAGCACCCCTGTGGGGTTAGGTGAAAAACTGTTTTTT.

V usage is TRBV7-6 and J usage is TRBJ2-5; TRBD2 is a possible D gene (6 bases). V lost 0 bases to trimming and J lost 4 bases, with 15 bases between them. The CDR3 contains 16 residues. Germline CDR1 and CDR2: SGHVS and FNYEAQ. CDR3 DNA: TGTGCCAGCAGCTTAGCGGGCGGGATGGGGGGAGAGACCCAGTACTTC. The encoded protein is CASSLAGGMGGETQYF.

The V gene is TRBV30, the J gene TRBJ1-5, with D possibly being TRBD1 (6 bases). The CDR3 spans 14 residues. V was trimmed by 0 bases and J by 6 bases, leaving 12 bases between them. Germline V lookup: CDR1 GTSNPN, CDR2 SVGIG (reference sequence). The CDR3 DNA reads TGTGCCTGGAGTGTACGCGGCAGGGGTCAGCCCCAGCATTTT. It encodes CAWSVRGRGQPQHF.

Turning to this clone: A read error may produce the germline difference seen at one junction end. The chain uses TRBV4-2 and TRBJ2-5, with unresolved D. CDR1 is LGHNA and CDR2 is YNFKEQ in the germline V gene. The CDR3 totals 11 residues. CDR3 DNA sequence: TGTGCCAGCAGCCAAGAGGGCAGAGTGGACTTC. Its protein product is CASSQEGRVDF.

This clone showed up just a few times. CDR3 region: CASSPILTGDSGANVLTF. In nucleotides, the CDR3 is TGTGCCAGCAGCCCCATTCTGACAGGAGACTCTGGGGCCAACGTCCTGACTTTC. The chain employs TRBV2 and TRBJ2-6, with a possible D match to TRBD1 (6 bases). Trimming took off 6 bases at V and 0 bases at J, with 18 bases between the two ends. The CDR3 runs 18 residues. The germline gives CDR1 SNHLY, CDR2 FYNNEI. Together with reference TRBV2 and TRBJ2-6, the CDR3 gives the full variable domain: EPEVTQTPSHQVTQMGQEVILRCVPISNHLYFYWYRQILGQKVEFLVSFYNNEISEKSEIFDDQFSVERPDGSNFTLKIRSTKLEDSAMYFCASSPILTGDSGANVLTFGAGSRLTVL.

This chain's CDR3 is CSVEGQGIETQYF. The CDR3 coding sequence is TGCAGCGTTGAAGGGCAGGGGATAGAGACCCAGTACTTC. This rearrangement joins TRBV29-1 to TRBJ2-5, with D perhaps matching TRBD1 (6 bases). Deletions cut 1 base from V and 4 bases from J, with 10 bases between. CDR3 length equals 13 residues. Germline CDR1 SQVTM, CDR2 ANQGSEA.

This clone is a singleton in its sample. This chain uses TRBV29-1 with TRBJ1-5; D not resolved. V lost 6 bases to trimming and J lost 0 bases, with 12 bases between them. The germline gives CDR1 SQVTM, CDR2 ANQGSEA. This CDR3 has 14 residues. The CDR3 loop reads CSVADTSSNQPQHF. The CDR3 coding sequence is TGCAGCGTCGCAGACACGAGTAGCAATCAGCCCCAGCATTTT. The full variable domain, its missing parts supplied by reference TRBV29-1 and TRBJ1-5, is SAVISQKPSRDICQRGTSLTIQCQVDSQVTMMFWYRQQPGQSLTLIATANQGSEATYESGFVIDKFPISRPNLTFSTLTVSNMSPEDSSIYLCSVADTSSNQPQHFGDGTRLSIL.

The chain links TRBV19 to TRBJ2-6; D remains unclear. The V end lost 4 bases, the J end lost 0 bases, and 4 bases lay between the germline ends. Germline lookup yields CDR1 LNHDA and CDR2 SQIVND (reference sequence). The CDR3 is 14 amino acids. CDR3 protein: CASSRLSGANVLTF. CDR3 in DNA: TGTGCCAGTAGTAGGCTCTCTGGGGCCAACGTCCTGACTTTC.

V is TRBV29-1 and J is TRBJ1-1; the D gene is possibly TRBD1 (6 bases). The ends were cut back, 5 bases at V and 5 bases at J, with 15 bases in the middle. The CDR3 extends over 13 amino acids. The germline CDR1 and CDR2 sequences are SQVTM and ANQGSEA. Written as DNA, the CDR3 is TGCAGCGTTAGCGGGGCAGGGGTAACTGAAGCTTTCTTT. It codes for CSVSGAGVTEAFF.

In DNA form, the CDR3 reads TGTGCCAGCAGCCAACTGGTGAACACCGGGGAGCTGTTTTTT. It yields the protein CASSQLVNTGELFF. The chain links TRBV14 to TRBJ2-2, with D unresolved. This CDR3 region has 14 residues. Germline CDR1 is SGHDN and CDR2 is FVKESK. The V gene lost 2 bases and the J gene lost 1 base, with 5 bases spanning the gap.

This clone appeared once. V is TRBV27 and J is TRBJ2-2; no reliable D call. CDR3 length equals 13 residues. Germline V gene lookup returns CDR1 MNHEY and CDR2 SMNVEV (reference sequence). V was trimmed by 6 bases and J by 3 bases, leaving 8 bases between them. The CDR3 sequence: CASRSQYTGELFF. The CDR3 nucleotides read TGTGCCAGCAGATCACAGTACACCGGGGAGCTGTTTTTT.

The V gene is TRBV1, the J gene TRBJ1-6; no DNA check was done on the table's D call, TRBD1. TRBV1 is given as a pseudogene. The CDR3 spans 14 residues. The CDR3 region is CTSPGGGANSPLHF. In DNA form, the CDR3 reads TGCACCAGCCCAGGGGGCGGGGCGAATTCACCCCTCCACTTT.

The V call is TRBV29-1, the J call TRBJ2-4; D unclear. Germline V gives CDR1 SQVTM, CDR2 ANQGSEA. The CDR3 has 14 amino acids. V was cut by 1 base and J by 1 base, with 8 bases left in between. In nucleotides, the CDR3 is TGCAGCGTTGAAGTAGGGAAGGCCAAAAACATTCAGTACTTC. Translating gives CSVEVGKAKNIQYF.

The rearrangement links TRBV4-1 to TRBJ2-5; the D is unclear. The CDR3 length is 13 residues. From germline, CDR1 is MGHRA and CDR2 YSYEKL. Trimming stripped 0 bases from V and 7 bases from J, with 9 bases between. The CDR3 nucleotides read TGCGCCAGCAGCCAAGACTCCCGGTGGACCCAGTACTTC. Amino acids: CASSQDSRWTQYF.